The 30 T cell receptor beta chains listed next were all sequenced from one sample in a study of vaccination and CD4 T cells after COVID-19. CD4+ T cells that had been cultured provided DNA sequenced with the Oncomine TCR Beta short-read assay. TCRdb analysed the PCR reads with MiXCR anew, one entry per CDR3 protein. The table includes 20,000 or so distinct CDR3 sequences, 35% to 45% detected once. These receptors lack a known antigen. Stated time point: late sampling 161 to 241 days after vaccination in three convalescent patients. The treatment: approximately nine-day PBMC culture with coronavirus spike peptide pools or control peptides (ViraFEST assay). The sequences come from CD4+ T cells from blood, cultured in vitro, collected about 7 months after SARS-CoV-2 vaccination. These receptors came from a human donor who had recovered from COVID-19.

The chain couples TRBV28 to TRBJ2-5; 8 bases match TRBD1. Germline trimming cut 3 bases from V and 5 bases from J; bases unmatched to any gene: 2. The CDR3 loop spans 13 amino acids. Germline V gene data show CDR1 as MDHEN and CDR2 as SYDVKM. CDR3 sequence: CASSFRGRETQYF. The CDR3 DNA reads TGTGCCAGCAGTTTCAGGGGGCGTGAGACCCAGTACTTC.

V and J are TRBV28 and TRBJ2-3; the D gene could be TRBD1 or TRBD2 (6 bases each). The CDR3 extends over 15 amino acids. Between the trimmed V and J ends, which lost 6 bases and 2 bases, there was a span of 15 bases. Germline V CDR1 and CDR2: MDHEN, SYDVKM. The CDR3 nucleotides read TGTGCCAGCAGCTGGGGGGCAGGGGACACAGATACGCAGTATTTT. Translated: CASSWGAGDTDTQYF. Together with reference TRBV28 and TRBJ2-3, the CDR3 gives the full variable domain: DVKVTQSSRYLVKRTGEKVFLECVQDMDHENMFWYRQDPGLGLRLIYFSYDVKMKEKGDIPEGYSVSREKKERFSLILESASTNQTSMYLCASSWGAGDTDTQYFGPGTRLTVL.

This clonotype was counted only a few times. The V call is TRBV7-6, the J call TRBJ1-6, with D uncertain. The CDR3 extends over 15 amino acids. V shed 5 bases and J shed 0 bases, with 8 bases lying between them. Germline V gives CDR1 SGHVS, CDR2 FNYEAQ. DNA for the CDR3: TGTGCCAGCAGCCCCGACATCTCCTATAATTCACCCCTCCACTTT. Its protein is CASSPDISYNSPLHF.

This rearrangement joins TRBV7-2 to TRBJ2-7, with D possibly being TRBD1 (5 bases). CDR3 length: 13 amino acids. Germline V lookup: CDR1 SGHTA, CDR2 FQGNSA. Trimming removed 4 bases from V and 4 bases from J, with 11 bases in between. The CDR3 region is CASSWTTAYEQYF. The CDR3, as DNA: TGTGCCAGCAGCTGGACAACGGCGTACGAGCAGTACTTC.

Only a few counts were recorded for this clonotype. V usage is TRBV7-2 and J usage is TRBJ2-7; weak D call: TRBD2 (5 bases). V gave up 0 bases and J gave up 4 bases, with 13 bases separating them. The germline V gene has CDR1 SGHTA and CDR2 FQGNSA. CDR3 length equals 15 residues. CDR3: CASSLASSGPYEQYF. The CDR3 coding sequence is TGTGCCAGCAGCTTAGCGTCAAGCGGACCGTACGAGCAGTACTTC.

V gene TRBV7-2 combines with J gene TRBJ2-3, with TRBD2 matching 10 bases. The CDR3 has 15 amino acids. Germline lookup yields CDR1 SGHTA and CDR2 FQGNSA. V gave up 2 bases and J gave up 5 bases; unmatched junction bases: 4. The chain's CDR3 is CASSLRRLAGDTQYF. The CDR3 nucleotides read TGTGCCAGCAGCTTACGGAGACTAGCGGGAGATACGCAGTATTTT.

This rearrangement joins TRBV6-2 or TRBV6-3 to TRBJ1-5; no reliable D call. The CDR3 loop spans 15 amino acids. The V gene's germline CDR1 is MNHEY and CDR2 SVGEGT. V gave up 7 bases and J gave up 4 bases, with 17 bases separating them. The CDR3 region is CASTERAGGNQPQHF. The CDR3 bases are TGTGCCAGCACAGAAAGAGCAGGCGGTAATCAGCCCCAGCATTTT.

This chain uses TRBV6-1 with TRBJ2-3; D is possibly TRBD2 (6 bases). The germline V and J ends were trimmed by 4 bases and 4 bases, with 21 bases remaining between them. The CDR3 runs to 17 residues. Germline V gene sequence: CDR1 MNHNS, CDR2 SASEGT. CDR3 coding DNA: TGTGCCAGCAGTGTGGGGGGTGGCAGGAGGATGGCAGATACGCAGTATTTT. It specifies CASSVGGGRRMADTQYF.

This clonotype qualifies as medium-sized. V gene TRBV20-1 combines with J gene TRBJ1-5, with a possible D match to TRBD1 (5 bases). Per the germline V gene, CDR1 is DFQATT and CDR2 is SNEGSKA (reference sequence). The CDR3 is 12 amino acids. Trimming removed 3 bases from V and 4 bases from J, with 7 bases in between. CDR3 sequence reads: CSASRQNQPQHF. The CDR3 bases are TGCAGTGCTAGCAGACAGAATCAGCCCCAGCATTTT.

The rearrangement joins TRBV6-1 to TRBJ1-2; TRBD1 might be the D (6 bases). This CDR3 spans 14 amino acids. Looked up from germline, CDR1 is MNHNS and CDR2 is SASEGT. V was pared by 4 bases and J by 2 bases, with 11 bases between. In nucleotides, the CDR3 is TGTGCCAGCAGTGGGGACATCAGAAACTATGGCTACACCTTC. This gives the protein CASSGDIRNYGYTF.

This chain links TRBV6-5 with TRBJ1-1; possibly TRBD1 for D (5 bases). Trimming removed 2 bases at V and 1 base at J, with 5 bases between. Per the germline V gene, CDR1 is MNHEY and CDR2 is SVGAGI. The length of the CDR3 is 13 residues. The CDR3 is CASSYRGNTEAFF. In DNA, the CDR3 is TGTGCCAGCAGTTACAGGGGGAACACTGAAGCTTTCTTT.

The chain uses TRBV20-1 and TRBJ2-1; TRBD2 matches at 10 bases. The CDR3 has 14 amino acids. Germline loops: CDR1 DFQATT, CDR2 SNEGSKA (reference sequence). The V and J ends lost 3 bases and 7 bases, in that order; junction bases with no gene match: 6. CDR3 sequence (DNA): TGCAGTGCTAGGGCTAGCGGGAGTTGGAATGAGCAGTTCTTC. This encodes CSARASGSWNEQFF.

This rearrangement joins TRBV7-9 to TRBJ2-3; D call uncertain. The CDR3 loop spans 15 amino acids. Deletions cut 4 bases from V and 2 bases from J, with 13 bases between. Germline V gene data show CDR1 as SEHNR and CDR2 as FQNEAQ (reference sequence). The CDR3 DNA reads as TGTGCCAGCAGCTCGGACGGTGGCAACACAGATACGCAGTATTTT. It specifies CASSSDGGNTDTQYF. Looking up the rest from reference TRBV7-9 and TRBJ2-3 gives the full variable domain: DTGVSQNPRHKITKRGQNVTFRCDPISEHNRLYWYRQTLGQGPEFLTYFQNEAQLEKSRLLSDRFSAERPKGSFSTLEIQRTEQGDSAMYLCASSSDGGNTDTQYFGPGTRLTVL.

This chain joins TRBV20-1 and TRBJ1-5; possible D gene TRBD1, 6 bases. Germline V gives CDR1 DFQATT, CDR2 SNEGSKA (reference sequence). This CDR3 has 15 amino acids. Trimming left V 5 bases short and J 6 bases short, with 20 bases between. The CDR3 here is CSAGDSQGERQPQHF. In DNA form, the CDR3 reads TGCAGTGCTGGCGACTCACAGGGTGAACGTCAGCCCCAGCATTTT.

The chain joins TRBV6-2 or TRBV6-3 to TRBJ1-1; possible D gene TRBD1, 5 bases. The CDR3 has 14 amino acids. The germline V and J ends were trimmed by 2 bases and 1 base, with 8 bases remaining between them. CDR1 is MNHEY, CDR2 SVGEGT, per germline. The CDR3 bases are TGTGCCAGCAGTTACGGACAAAGGAACACTGAAGCTTTCTTT. This translates into CASSYGQRNTEAFF.

The chain joins TRBV27 to TRBJ2-3; D not certain. Germline V gene sequence: CDR1 MNHEY, CDR2 SMNVEV (reference sequence). This CDR3 contains 14 residues. Trimming cost V 6 bases and J 2 bases, with 12 bases left between them. CDR3 region: CASSLTVNTDTQYF. Here the CDR3 DNA reads TGTGCCAGCAGCCTTACGGTCAACACAGATACGCAGTATTTT.

In this sample, this clonotype turned up a few times. The chain combines TRBV20-1 with TRBJ1-5; TRBD1 agrees at 10 bases. The V gene end was trimmed by 5 bases and the J gene end by 4 bases; junction bases not matched to a gene: 8. The CDR3 covers 15 residues. CDR1 is DFQATT, CDR2 SNEGSKA, per germline (reference sequence). The CDR3 nucleotides read TGCAGTGCTCCGGGCGACAGGGGGCGGAATCAGCCCCAGCATTTT. This sequence encodes CSAPGDRGRNQPQHF.

This chain connects TRBV7-3 to TRBJ2-3; 12 bases are shared with TRBD2. Germline assignment: CDR1 SGHTA and CDR2 FQGTGA. V trimming: 5 bases; J trimming: 5 bases; junction bases outside the gene matches: 5. The CDR3 runs 15 residues. DNA of the CDR3: TGTGCCAGCAGCCGGACTAGCGGGAACGAAGATACGCAGTATTTT. Protein: CASSRTSGNEDTQYF. Variable domain in full (rest from reference TRBV7-3 and TRBJ2-3): GAGVSQTPSNKVTEKGKYVELRCDPISGHTALYWYRQSLGQGPEFLIYFQGTGAADDSGLPNDRFFAVRPEGSVSTLKIQRTERGDSAVYLCASSRTSGNEDTQYFGPGTRLTVL.

This clonotype has only a few counts. The rearrangement uses TRBV7-6 and TRBJ1-1; D unclear. Germline CDR1 and CDR2: SGHVS and FNYEAQ. Trimming removed 0 bases at V and 4 bases at J, with 9 bases between. The CDR3 consists of 14 residues. The CDR3 DNA reads as TGTGCCAGCAGCTTAGCCGGGTGGGGCACTGAAGCTTTCTTT. Translating gives CASSLAGWGTEAFF.

The chain carries TRBV19 and TRBJ2-7, with 10 bases that match TRBD2. V dropped 4 bases and J dropped 3; count of bases not matched to a gene: 3. Germline CDR1 reads LNHDA; CDR2 reads SQIVND (reference sequence). The CDR3 sequence is 14 residues long. The CDR3 region is CASSRLAGYYEQYF. DNA of the CDR3: TGTGCCAGTAGTAGACTAGCGGGCTACTACGAGCAGTACTTC.

J is TRBJ2-2 and V is TRBV7-9; D is possibly TRBD2 (8 bases). Between the trimmed V and J ends, which lost 9 bases and 3 bases, there was a span of 26 bases. The CDR3 has 18 amino acids. Looked up from germline, CDR1 is SEHNR and CDR2 is FQNEAQ (reference sequence). The CDR3 region is CARTGLGEEGAYTGELFF. Written as DNA, the CDR3 is TGTGCCAGAACGGGACTAGGAGAGGAGGGGGCCTACACCGGGGAGCTGTTTTTT.

The sample holds a few counts of this clonotype. The chain has TRBV6-9 and TRBJ2-7, with D perhaps matching TRBD2 (5 bases). The CDR3 spans 12 residues. CDR1 is MNHGY, CDR2 SVAAGI, per germline. Trimming shortened V by 6 bases and J by 6 bases, and 12 bases separated the two germline ends. The CDR3 reads CASSPGKGEQYF. The DNA for the CDR3 is TGTGCCAGCAGCCCGGGGAAGGGCGAGCAGTACTTC.

With regard to this clonotype: A read error may account for a junction end that differs from germline. The gene calls are TRBV27 and TRBJ2-6; tentatively, D is TRBD2 (5 bases). Germline assignment: CDR1 MNHEY and CDR2 SMNVEV (reference sequence). This CDR3 has 15 amino acids. CDR3 nucleotides: TGTGTCAGCAGTTTGGAGGCTTATGGGGCCAACGTCCTGACTTTC. Its protein is CVSSLEAYGANVLTF.

The chain is built from TRBV7-9 and TRBJ1-2; the match to TRBD1 covers 7 bases. Germline V gene lookup returns CDR1 SEHNR and CDR2 FQNEAQ (reference sequence). V dropped 2 bases and J dropped 6; count of bases not matched to a gene: 9. CDR3 length: 15 amino acids. The CDR3 spells CASSLFRGRGDGYTF. Here the CDR3 DNA reads TGTGCCAGCAGCTTATTTAGGGGGCGAGGGGATGGCTACACCTTC.

This sequence joins TRBV20-1 and TRBJ1-2, with D hard to call. The CDR3 length is 15 residues. Trimming took 0 bases from V and 4 from J, leaving 15 bases between them. Germline CDR1 is DFQATT and CDR2 is SNEGSKA (reference sequence). The CDR3 spells CSARDQRGFIYGYTF. For the CDR3, the DNA is TGCAGTGCTAGAGATCAGAGAGGTTTTATCTATGGCTACACCTTC.

V is TRBV6-2 or TRBV6-3 and J is TRBJ2-7, with 7 positions matching TRBD2. V lost 2 bases and J lost 4; bases outside the gene matches: 8. The germline V gene encodes CDR1 MNHEY and CDR2 SVGEGT. CDR3 length: 15 amino acids. The CDR3 coding sequence is TGTGCCAGCAGTTACGGCGGGAGTGTTATGTACGAGCAGTACTTC. Translation gives CASSYGGSVMYEQYF.

This clonotype was observed a few times. This CDR3 reads CATSDPTRDNQPQHF. The CDR3 bases are TGTGCCACCAGTGACCCGACACGGGACAATCAGCCCCAGCATTTT. This chain uses TRBV24-1 with TRBJ1-5; D is unresolved. CDR1 is KGHDR and CDR2 is SFDVKD in the germline V gene. Trimming stripped 4 bases from V and 3 bases from J, with 12 bases between. The CDR3 totals 15 residues.

J is TRBJ1-6 and V is TRBV28; 7 positions match TRBD1. V was clipped by 5 bases and J by 11 bases; unmatched bases: 15. CDR1 and CDR2 (germline): MDHEN, SYDVKM. The length of the CDR3 is 16 residues. This CDR3 reads CASSLRHRGSQPPLHF. CDR3 in DNA: TGTGCCAGCAGTCTACGACACAGGGGTTCCCAGCCACCCCTCCACTTT.

This clonotype was picked up a small number of times. V is TRBV6-1 and J is TRBJ1-1, with D possibly matching TRBD1 (5 bases). This CDR3 spans 14 amino acids. V dropped 9 bases and J dropped 0 bases, with 14 bases sitting between them. Germline CDR1 MNHNS, CDR2 SASEGT. CDR3 in amino acids: CASESGGMNTEAFF. CDR3 coding DNA: TGTGCCAGTGAATCCGGGGGAATGAACACTGAAGCTTTCTTT.

CDR3 bases: TGTGCCAGCAGTTTAATCAGGGGGGAGACACCCCTCCACTTT. It is translated as CASSLIRGETPLHF. The J gene is TRBJ1-6, the V gene TRBV27, with TRBD1 matching over 7 bases. V lost 2 bases to trimming and J lost 11 bases; unmatched junction nucleotides: 6. Germline assignment: CDR1 MNHEY and CDR2 SMNVEV (reference sequence). The CDR3 covers 14 residues.